The T cell receptor (beta chain) under discussion was sequenced for a study of cytomegalovirus exposure and HLA in healthy donors. Study results and limitations: Earlier analysis yielded a pattern in which most TCR beta V segments were productive about 87% or about 30% of the time. Analysis performed later found roughly 17,000 TCR beta sequences associated with HLA alleles at 0.05 false discovery rate. Confirmation in vitro established that a few CMV-associated chains were specific for CMV antigens. In a later analysis, DRB1 alleles had the most associated TCRs; HLA-C alleles the fewest.

V lost 6 bases and J lost 4, with 16 bases in between. CDR3 length: 14 amino acids. Germline lookup yields CDR1 MNHNS and CDR2 SASEGT. 60 Vbeta and 13 Jbeta primers were used in PCR. Some clones are missing from TCRdb's copy, which holds only in-frame ones; the method was immunoSEQ multiplex PCR. The sample has approximately 190,000 clones, 75% to 90% seen once. A word on this clone: Antigen: not known.

The rearrangement links TRBV6-1 to TRBJ2-7, with TRBD1 as a possible D gene (6 bases). This sequence was found in a man in his forties in good health and CMV-seropositive. The specimen was PBMCs. This CDR3 is CASRIATGIYEQYF. The DNA of the CDR3 is TGTGCCAGCAGAATAGCGACAGGAATATACGAGCAGTACTTC.